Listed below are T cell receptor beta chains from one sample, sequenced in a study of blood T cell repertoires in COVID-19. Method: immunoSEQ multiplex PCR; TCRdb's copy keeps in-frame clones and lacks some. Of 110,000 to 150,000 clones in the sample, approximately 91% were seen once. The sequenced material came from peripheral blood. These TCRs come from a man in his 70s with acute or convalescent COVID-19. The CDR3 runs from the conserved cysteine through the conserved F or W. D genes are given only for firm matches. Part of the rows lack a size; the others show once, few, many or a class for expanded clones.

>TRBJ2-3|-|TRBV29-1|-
CSVARAADTQYF
TGCAGCGTTGCGAGGGCAGCAGATACGCAGTATTTT
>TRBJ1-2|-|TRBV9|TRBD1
CASSVEKTGFNYGYTF
TGTGCCAGCAGCGTAGAAAAGACAGGGTTTAACTATGGCTACACCTTC
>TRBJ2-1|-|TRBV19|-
CASSIDKYAFF
TGTGCCAGTAGTATCGACAAGTATGCGTTCTTC
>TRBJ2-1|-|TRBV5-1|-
CASRGSGGTSSYNEQFF
TGCGCCAGCAGAGGTAGTGGCGGTACGAGCTCCTACAATGAGCAGTTCTTC
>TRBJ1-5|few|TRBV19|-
CAGGVGRLGQPQHF
TGTGCCGGAGGAGTGGGCAGGTTGGGTCAGCCCCAGCATTTT
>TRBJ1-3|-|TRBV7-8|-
CASSLGSSGTIYF
TGTGCCAGCAGCTTAGGATCGTCGGGCACCATATATTTT
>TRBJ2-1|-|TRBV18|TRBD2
CASSPGTSGANEQFF
TGTGCCAGCTCACCGGGGACTAGCGGGGCCAATGAGCAGTTCTTC
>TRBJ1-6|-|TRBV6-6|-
CASSPLQKSSYNSPLHF
TGTGCCAGCAGTCCCCTCCAGAAAAGCTCCTATAATTCACCCCTCCACTTT
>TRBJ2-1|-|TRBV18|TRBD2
CASSGTSGSKGEQFF
TGTGCCAGCTCAGGGACTAGCGGGAGTAAGGGAGAGCAGTTCTTC
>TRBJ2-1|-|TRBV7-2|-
CASSTSEGLGENEQFF
TGTGCCAGCAGCACATCGGAGGGCCTGGGGGAGAATGAGCAGTTCTTC
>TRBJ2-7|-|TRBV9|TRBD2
CASSVASGVGEQYF
TGTGCCAGCAGCGTCGCTAGCGGGGTAGGCGAGCAGTACTTC
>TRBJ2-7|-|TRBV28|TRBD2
CASSLAGRAYEQYF
TGTGCCAGCAGTCTGGCGGGGAGGGCCTACGAGCAGTACTTC
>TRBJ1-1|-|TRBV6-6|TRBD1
CASSYDRGMNTEAFF
TGTGCCAGCAGTTACGACAGGGGTATGAACACTGAAGCTTTCTTT
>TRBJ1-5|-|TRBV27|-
CASSLVADNQPQHF
TGTGCCAGCAGTTTAGTGGCGGACAATCAGCCCCAGCATTTT
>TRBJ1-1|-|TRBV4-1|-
CASSLTGNTEAFF
TGCGCCAGCAGCCTGACAGGGAACACTGAAGCTTTCTTT
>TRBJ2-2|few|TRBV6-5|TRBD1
CGGKTGPNTGELFF
TGTGGGGGAAAGACAGGGCCGAACACCGGGGAGCTGTTTTTT
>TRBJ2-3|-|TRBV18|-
CASSHSQASSGDTQYF
TGTGCCAGCTCCCACAGTCAGGCCAGCAGTGGAGATACGCAGTATTTT
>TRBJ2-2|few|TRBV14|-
CASSLGQTGELFF
TGTGCCAGCAGCCTTGGACAGACCGGGGAGCTGTTTTTT
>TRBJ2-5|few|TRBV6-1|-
CASSEALRSGAWAGTQYF
TGTGCCAGCAGTGAAGCGCTTCGGTCAGGGGCATGGGCAGGGACCCAGTACTTC
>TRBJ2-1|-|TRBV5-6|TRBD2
CASSKGLGEEQFF
TGTGCCAGCAGCAAGGGACTAGGTGAGGAGCAGTTCTTC
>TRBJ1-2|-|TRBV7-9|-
CASSRGTSGGYTF
TGTGCCAGCAGCCGCGGGACTTCTGGCGGCTACACCTTC
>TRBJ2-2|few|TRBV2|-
CASSGGGLTGELFF
TGTGCCAGCAGTGGAGGAGGACTCACCGGGGAGCTGTTTTTT
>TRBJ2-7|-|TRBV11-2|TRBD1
CASSREPGTGFSYEQYF
TGTGCCAGCAGCCGAGAACCCGGGACAGGGTTTTCCTACGAGCAGTACTTC
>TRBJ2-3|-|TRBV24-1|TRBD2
CASGGGSTDTQYF
TGTGCCTCGGGAGGAGGGAGCACAGATACGCAGTATTTT
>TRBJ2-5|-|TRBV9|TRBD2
CASSVAPSGSQETQYF
TGTGCCAGCAGCGTAGCGCCGAGCGGGAGCCAAGAGACCCAGTACTTC
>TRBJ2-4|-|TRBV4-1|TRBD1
CASSPGQGAVGKNIQYF
TGCGCCAGCAGCCCCGGACAGGGGGCGGTGGGCAAAAACATTCAGTACTTC
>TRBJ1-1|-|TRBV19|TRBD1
CASAGQGVPTEAFF
TGTGCCAGTGCGGGACAGGGTGTTCCGACTGAAGCTTTCTTT
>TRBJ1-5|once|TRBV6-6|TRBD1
CASRLGQSNQPQHF
TGTGCCAGCAGACTGGGACAGAGCAATCAGCCCCAGCATTTT
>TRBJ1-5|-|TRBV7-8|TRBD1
CASSLDRAGNDQPQHF
TGTGCCAGCAGTTTAGACAGGGCCGGGAATGATCAGCCCCAGCATTTT
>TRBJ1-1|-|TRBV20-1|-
CSAEGDTEAFF
TGCAGTGCCGAAGGGGACACTGAAGCTTTCTTT
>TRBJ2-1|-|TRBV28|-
CASSMPRGSLNEQFF
TGTGCCAGCAGCATGCCGCGGGGTAGCCTCAATGAGCAGTTCTTC
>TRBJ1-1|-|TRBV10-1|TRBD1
CASRRDRNTEAFF
TGCGCCAGCAGAAGGGACAGGAACACTGAAGCTTTCTTT
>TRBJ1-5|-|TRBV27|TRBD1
CASSLSEGQGAERAQHF
TGTGCCAGCAGTTTATCGGAAGGGCAGGGGGCTGAGAGGGCCCAGCATTTT
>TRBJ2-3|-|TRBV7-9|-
CASSLGQDTDTQYF
TGTGCCAGCAGCTTAGGACAAGACACAGATACGCAGTATTTT
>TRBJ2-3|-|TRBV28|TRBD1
CASSLRGQPDTQYF
TGTGCCAGCAGTTTACGGGGACAGCCAGATACGCAGTATTTT
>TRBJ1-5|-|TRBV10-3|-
CAISEGRNSNQPQHF
TGTGCCATCAGTGAGGGCAGAAATAGCAATCAGCCCCAGCATTTT
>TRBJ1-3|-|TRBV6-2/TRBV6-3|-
CASSYHAGTTNTIYF
TGTGCCAGCAGTTACCATGCAGGAACGACAAACACCATATATTTT
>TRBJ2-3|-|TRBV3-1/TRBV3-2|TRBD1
CASSRGQGAGDTQYF
TGTGCCAGCAGTCGGGGACAGGGGGCAGGAGATACGCAGTATTTT
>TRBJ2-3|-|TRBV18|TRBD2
CASSPGLAGNTDTQYF
TGTGCCAGCTCCCCGGGACTAGCGGGGAACACAGATACGCAGTATTTT
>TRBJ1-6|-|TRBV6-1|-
CASSGGQISYNSPLHF
TGTGCCAGCAGTGGAGGACAGATCTCCTATAATTCACCCCTCCACTTT
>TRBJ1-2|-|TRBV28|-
CASQGSRYGYTF
TGTGCCAGCCAGGGATCCCGCTATGGCTACACCTTC
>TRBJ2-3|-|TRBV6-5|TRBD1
CASRADRGHRDTQYF
TGTGCCAGCAGAGCGGACAGGGGGCACAGAGATACGCAGTATTTT
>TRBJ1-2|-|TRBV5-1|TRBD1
CASSPGQGDGYTF
TGCGCCAGCAGCCCGGGACAGGGGGATGGCTACACCTTC
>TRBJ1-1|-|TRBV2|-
CASSLGLTSDTEAFF
TGTGCCAGCAGCCTAGGTCTCACATCGGACACTGAAGCTTTCTTT
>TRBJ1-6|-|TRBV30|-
CAWIGEGSSPLHF
TGTGCCTGGATCGGGGAGGGGAGTTCACCCCTCCACTTT
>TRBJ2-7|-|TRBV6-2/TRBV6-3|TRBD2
CASSRRTSGTYEQYF
TGTGCCAGCAGTCGCCGGACTAGCGGGACCTACGAGCAGTACTTC
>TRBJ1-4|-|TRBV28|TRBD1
CASRGQEGEKLFF
TGTGCCAGCAGGGGACAGGAGGGGGAAAAACTGTTTTTT
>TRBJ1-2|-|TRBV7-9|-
CASSPDSRANYGYTF
TGTGCCAGCAGCCCAGATTCCAGGGCTAACTATGGCTACACCTTC
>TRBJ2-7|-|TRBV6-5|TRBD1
CASSYGTASSYEQYF
TGTGCCAGCAGTTACGGGACAGCGAGCTCCTACGAGCAGTACTTC
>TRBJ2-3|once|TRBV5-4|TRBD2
CASSSGTSGRSTDTQYF
TGTGCCAGCAGCTCCGGGACTAGCGGGAGGAGCACAGATACGCAGTATTTT
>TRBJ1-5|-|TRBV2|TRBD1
CASSRTGLGQPQHF
TGTGCCAGCAGTAGGACAGGCCTCGGTCAGCCCCAGCATTTT
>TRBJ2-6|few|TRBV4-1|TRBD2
CASSQAPRTSGGPGANVLTF
TGCGCCAGCAGCCAGGCCCCGCGGACTAGCGGGGGTCCTGGGGCCAACGTCCTGACTTTC
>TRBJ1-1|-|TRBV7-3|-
CASSLENTEAFF
TGTGCCAGCAGTCTAGAGAACACTGAAGCTTTCTTT